The sequence of this T cell receptor (beta chain) was determined in a study of CD8+ T cells in alopecia areata. Treatment defined: oral pan-JAK inhibitor, 5-10 mg twice daily. RNA extraction was followed by reverse transcription into cDNA, which acted as the sequencing template. Here immunoSEQ multiplex PCR was the method, and the copy in TCRdb shows in-frame clones only, minus some. The table has some 220,000 clones, more than 45% seen once. The V gene lost 5 bases and the J gene lost 8 bases, with 16 bases spanning the gap. The CDR3 is 15 amino acids. CDR1 is SGHTA, CDR2 FQGNSA, per germline. Sequencing was performed on CD4+ T cells sorted from blood, taken at week 4, from a patient treated with tofacitinib. The chain uses TRBV7-2 and TRBJ2-6; D could derive from TRBD1 or TRBD2 (5 bases each). The sequence was obtained from a human donor with alopecia areata. The CDR3 sequence is CASSPDGTLTNVLTF. In DNA form, the CDR3 reads TGTGCCAGCAGCCCCGACGGGACGTTGACCAACGTCCTGACTTTC.